What follows is one TCR beta chain and its context. Its antigen is still unknown. Base qualities are not recorded, but no much larger clone differs from it by a single base. Library preparation employed 5' RACE. TCRdb names Illumina HiSeq 2000 as the instrument used. Template switching added a universal primer binding site, and the final cDNA carried a unique molecular identifier that allowed TCR cDNA molecules to be counted accurately. First-strand cDNA for TCR alpha and beta chains was synthesized from specific primers in the conserved constant-segment region. To control for contamination, every cDNA library was double barcoded, receiving both a SMART-Mk sample barcode and Illumina barcodes. Two successive PCR steps introduced TruSeq adapter sequences along with Illumina sample barcodes. Sequencing of the TCR alpha and beta cDNA libraries was done on the Illumina HiSeq platform using custom primers. As for how the authors treated the data: Raw reads were processed with MiGEC to extract unique molecular identifiers, and MiXCR was used to determine CDR3 positions. For each individual, recombination models were inferred using an EM algorithm with the repgenHMM and IGoR tools. Shared clonotypes were analyzed with the tcR package in R, and sharing was normalized by the product of cloneset sizes. To study raw recombination free of thymic and clonal selection effects, out-of-frame nonproductive sequences were analyzed. TCRdb redid the processing of the public reads, applying fastp at Q25 and MiXCR, and retained in-frame beta chains. Rows with a matching CDR3 protein are joined into one entry that keeps the most common DNA and genes. The V and J calls and clone size are TCRdb's, not the authors'. This sample holds more than 600,000 distinct CDR3 sequences; roughly 18% were observed only once. The ten largest clonotypes hold around 13% of the sample.

The sample originates from a study of identical twins (dated by TCRdb to 2016 to 2017). As for the study more broadly: The study deep-sequenced TCR alpha and beta repertoires from monozygotic twins, unrelated adults of various ages and cord blood to test whether fetal clonotypes persist. Replicate twin experiments were performed at different times using different library preparation protocols to rule out contamination.

From the cysteine up to the phenylalanine, the CDR3 has a length of 12 residues. Only the CDR3 DNA is retained, 36 bases long and in frame from the first base. Taken from the germline V gene, the CDR1 and CDR2 loops are MRHNA and SNTAGT. V gives up 3 bases and J gives up 11 bases, and the segment between their germline ends measures 11 bases. Paper-wide results and their limitations: In beta out-of-frame sequences, excess twin sharing was weaker, because having fewer shared sequences lowered the signal-to-noise ratio. Compared with coincidental sharing between unrelated individuals, out-of-frame TCR alpha sequences shared between twins had an excess of sequences with low generation probability. Invariant T cells such as MAIT and iNKT could partly confound zero-insertion analyses, though diverse VJ usage argued against this for most clonotypes. In monozygotic twins, recombination models systematically underestimated out-of-frame TCR alpha sharing, but the models matched the sharing seen between unrelated individuals. Because the same donors could not be followed over many years, conclusions were based on cross-sectional statistical analysis. Fewer insertions were carried by abundant cord blood beta clonotypes, a similar but weaker trend appeared in young adult naive repertoires, and no such trend appeared in memory repertoires.

Every donor was a healthy Caucasian. The twin cohort consisted of three pairs of female monozygotic twins, all aged about 18 to 29 years. RNA for TCR libraries was isolated from peripheral blood mononuclear cells. These same records also appear under a second study, on T cells expressing NK-cell markers. Per the second study: Three sorted T-cell subsets (CD3+CD56+NKG2C+, CD3+CD56+NKG2C- and CD3+CD56-NKG2C+) from roughly 8 donors had their TCR beta-chain repertoires profiled. Among the eight sequenced donors, seven were HCMV-seropositive and one was HCMV-seronegative. To restrict sorting to alphabetaTCR-expressing T cells, an anti-gammadeltaTCR antibody was added in several experiments. In several donors, the dominant CD3+CD56+NKG2C+ clonotypes were found to rank among the top 10 CD8+ clonotypes and to make up about 1.0-7.0% of CD8+ T cells. Those dominant clonotypes were again the most abundant among CD3+CD56-NKG2C+ cells in a few donors, at roughly 25-65%. Whether the expanded NKG2C-expressing T cell clones were specific for HCMV antigens was left unclear. The study sequenced eight donors, all healthy volunteers chosen at random: three men and five women. HCMV serostatus was determined by detecting HCMV-specific IgG in serum with a commercial ELISA kit. For roughly 6 donors, bulk peripheral blood T-cell repertoires were also sequenced from unsorted PBMC. MIGEC handled demultiplexing of the reads and grouping by UMI, while MiTCR was used to assemble and quantify clonotypes. To exclude erroneous sequences, any TCR cDNA sequence not supported by at least two reads was discarded. The tcR package was used for downstream repertoire analysis, and clonotypes were matched between fractions using CDR3 nucleotide sequence together with V segment. VDJmatch was used to annotate antigen specificity against VDJdb, with one amino acid substitution in CDR3 allowed.

The sequencing input was PBMCs. The sequence joins TRBV6-4 to TRBJ2-1; the D segment could be TRBD1, given 6 matching bases. The TCR originated in a woman between 18 and 30 years old in good health. The encoded CDR3 is CASSEQQGKQFF. The DNA sequence is given as TGTGCCAGCAGTGAGCAACAGGGAAAGCAGTTCTTC.